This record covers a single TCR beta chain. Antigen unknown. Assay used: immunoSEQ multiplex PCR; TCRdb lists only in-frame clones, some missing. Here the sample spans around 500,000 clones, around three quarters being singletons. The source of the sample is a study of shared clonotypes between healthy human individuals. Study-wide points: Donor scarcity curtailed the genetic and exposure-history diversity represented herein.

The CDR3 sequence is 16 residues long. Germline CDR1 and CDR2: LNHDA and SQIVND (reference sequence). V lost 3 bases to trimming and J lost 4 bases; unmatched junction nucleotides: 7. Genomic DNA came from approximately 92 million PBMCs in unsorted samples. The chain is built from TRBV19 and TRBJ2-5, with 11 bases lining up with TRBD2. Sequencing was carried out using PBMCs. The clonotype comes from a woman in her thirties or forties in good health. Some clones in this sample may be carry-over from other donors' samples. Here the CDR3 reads CASSISPGLAGETQYF. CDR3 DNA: TGTGCCAGTAGTATTTCCCCAGGACTAGCGGGAGAGACCCAGTACTTC.